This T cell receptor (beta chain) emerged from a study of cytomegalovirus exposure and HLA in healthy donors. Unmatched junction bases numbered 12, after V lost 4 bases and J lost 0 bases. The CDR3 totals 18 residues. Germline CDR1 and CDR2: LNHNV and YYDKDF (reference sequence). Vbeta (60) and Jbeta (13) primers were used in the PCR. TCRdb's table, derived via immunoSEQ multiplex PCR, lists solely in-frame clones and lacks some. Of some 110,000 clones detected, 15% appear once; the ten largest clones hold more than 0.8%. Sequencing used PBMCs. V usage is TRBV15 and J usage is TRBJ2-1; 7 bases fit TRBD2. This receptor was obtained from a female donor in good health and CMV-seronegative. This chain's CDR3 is CATSKMPSGVGSYNEQFF. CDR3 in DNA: TGTGCCACCAGCAAAATGCCTAGCGGAGTAGGCTCCTACAATGAGCAGTTCTTC.